This entry describes one T cell receptor beta chain. This sample is drawn from a study of shared clonotypes between healthy human individuals. For each subset, genomic DNA was distributed in equal portions over several immunoSEQ plates. Libraries were prepared by immunoSEQ multiplex PCR; TCRdb keeps only in-frame clonotypes and omits some of them. The sample lists roughly 700,000 clones, about 74% occurring once. Per germline, CDR1 LNHDA and CDR2 SQIVND (reference sequence). CDR3 length equals 14 residues. The V gene lost 5 bases and the J gene lost 2 bases, with 12 bases spanning the gap. The chain has TRBV19 and TRBJ2-5, with D possibly TRBD1 on 8 matching bases. The sequencing input was memory CD4+ T cells sorted from blood. The subset here: CD45RA-negative fraction. The clonotype was recovered from a woman in her 30s in good health. CDR3 amino acids: CASSGQGGQETQYF. The DNA for the CDR3 is TGTGCCAGTAGTGGACAGGGAGGGCAAGAGACCCAGTACTTC.